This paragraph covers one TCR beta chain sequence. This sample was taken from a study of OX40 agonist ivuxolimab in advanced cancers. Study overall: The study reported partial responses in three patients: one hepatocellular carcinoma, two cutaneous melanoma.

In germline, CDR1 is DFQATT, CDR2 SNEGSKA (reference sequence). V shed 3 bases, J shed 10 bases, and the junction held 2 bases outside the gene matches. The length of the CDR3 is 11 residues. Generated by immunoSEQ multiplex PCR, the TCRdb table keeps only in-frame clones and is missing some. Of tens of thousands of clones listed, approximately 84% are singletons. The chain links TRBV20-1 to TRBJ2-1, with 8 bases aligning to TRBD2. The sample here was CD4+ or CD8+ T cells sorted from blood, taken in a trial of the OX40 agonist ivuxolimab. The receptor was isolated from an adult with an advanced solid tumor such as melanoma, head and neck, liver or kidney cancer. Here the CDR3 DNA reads TGCAGTGCTAGGGGCGGGAGGGAGCAGTTCTTC. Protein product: CSARGGREQFF.